A selection of T cell receptor beta chains follows, all from one sample in a study of T cells in Graves' hyperthyroidism and ophthalmopathy. One entry per CDR3 protein, called by TCRdb with MiXCR from the multiplex PCR reads. The sample contains around 250,000 distinct CDR3 sequences, about 16% of which appear only once. Source material: blood. These receptor sequences come from a woman aged 18-29 years with Graves' ophthalmopathy. The CDR3 runs from the conserved cysteine through the conserved F or W.

>19|TRBV27|TRBJ2-1
CASSLGIAQYSGKPDEQFF
>17|TRBV7-8|TRBJ2-7
CASINSVGLATGEEQYF
>16|TRBV5-1|TRBJ1-1
CASSDSAGTGGTEAFF
>14|TRBV28|TRBJ2-2
CASRSGGAGGELFF
>15|TRBV20-1|TRBJ2-2
CSARRGGSYTGELFF
>14|TRBV10-3|TRBJ1-6
CAIAGTVRNSPLHF
>14|TRBV6-1|TRBJ2-5
CASSKTGQQETQYF
>13|TRBV15|TRBJ2-5
CATSRIRKETQYF
>15|TRBV2|TRBJ1-1
CASSEVLGSGTEAFF
>16|TRBV6-2/TRBV6-3|TRBJ1-1
CASSQGELNWNTEAFF
>12|TRBV18|TRBJ1-4
CASSPDREELFF
>12|TRBV27|TRBJ1-2
CASSAGPLGYTF
>15|TRBV6-1|TRBJ1-6
CASSEQYRGPTPLHF
>12|TRBV5-1|TRBJ2-5
CASSTNQETQYF
>13|TRBV7-9|TRBJ1-6
CASSSTGNSPLHF
>13|TRBV6-1|TRBJ2-1
CASSFGGYNEQFF
>16|TRBV5-1|TRBJ2-4
CASSLLVSGQGSIQYF
>17|TRBV12-5|TRBJ1-2
CASGLTLQTGGGYGYTF
>15|TRBV9|TRBJ2-5
CASSAGTRGGETQYF
>15|TRBV28|TRBJ1-3
CASRPGRSSGNTIYF
>14|TRBV4-2|TRBJ2-5
CASSQDRLYETQYF
>13|TRBV7-2|TRBJ2-1
CASSAARYNEQFF
>15|TRBV5-1|TRBJ1-1
CASSPTGHMNTEAFF
>16|TRBV5-6|TRBJ2-4
CASSYTGTGAKNIQYF
>18|TRBV11-2|TRBJ2-3
CASSATGTSGSRTDTQYF
>16|TRBV20-1|TRBJ2-4
CSGTKTGGEGKNIQYF
>17|TRBV9|TRBJ2-1
CASSVDSRTGVVNEQFF
>13|TRBV2|TRBJ1-2
CASMPGTNYGYTF
>13|TRBV6-1|TRBJ2-7
CASSQGTRYEQYF
>13|TRBV15|TRBJ1-2
CATSRTGAVGYTF
>17|TRBV11-3|TRBJ1-1
CASSLVGTGGWNTEAFF
>15|TRBV5-1|TRBJ1-3
CASSLEGGRGNTIYF
>16|TRBV11-2|TRBJ2-7
CASSPPPGLVWYEQYF
>15|TRBV18|TRBJ2-3
CASSMRGGRADTQYF
>14|TRBV20-1|TRBJ2-3
CSARRMGGGDTQYF
>16|TRBV4-2|TRBJ2-7
CASSQVGTGGSYEQYF
>16|TRBV5-5|TRBJ2-5
CASSLQAGGLQETQYF
>12|TRBV9|TRBJ2-3
CASSVEVDTQYF
>16|TRBV5-8|TRBJ2-2
CASSPGLAGATGELFF
>15|TRBV20-1|TRBJ2-7
CSAPPTSGPSYEQYF
>14|TRBV3-1|TRBJ1-1
CASSLRQMNTEAFF
>15|TRBV29-1|TRBJ2-1
CSVSYPGTGTNEQFF
>15|TRBV12-3/TRBV12-4|TRBJ1-5
CASSPGRMGQQPQHF
>15|TRBV5-6|TRBJ1-6
CASSGGQGKDSPLHF
>14|TRBV4-3|TRBJ1-1
CASSQDRYSTEAFF
>12|TRBV30|TRBJ2-2
CAWSLFTGELFF
>19|TRBV28|TRBJ2-1
CASNPTVKTSGGSYNEQFF
>13|TRBV10-2|TRBJ2-7
CASRTGGSYEQYF
>14|TRBV7-9|TRBJ2-7
CASSPGQDLYEQYF
>16|TRBV10-1|TRBJ2-1
CASSDGSGGKENEQFF
>14|TRBV27|TRBJ2-7
CASSPSGNTYEQYF
>14|TRBV6-1|TRBJ2-1
CASSVAGSYNEQFF
>13|TRBV5-1|TRBJ2-1
CASSRIAGTEQFF